This TCR beta chain originates from a study of blood T cell repertoires in COVID-19. Germline V gene lookup returns CDR1 SGHVS and CDR2 FQNEAQ. V shed 2 bases and J 5 bases; nucleotides not matched to a gene: 7. The CDR3 contains 18 residues. Study processing details: From reference gene primer amplification, estimates of nucleated cell counts were derived. Assay used: immunoSEQ multiplex PCR; TCRdb lists only in-frame clones, some missing. D and trimming were read from the DNA, whereas the V and J calls and clone size are those reported in that table. Of 70,000 or so clones in the sample, 85% to 90% were seen once.

The source is a woman aged 80 or over with active COVID-19. Input material: peripheral blood. This sequence joins TRBV7-8 and TRBJ2-1, with TRBD2 matching 15 bases. CDR3 protein: CASSLPGLAGGPNNEQFF. The CDR3 nucleotides read TGTGCCAGCAGCTTACCAGGACTAGCGGGAGGGCCAAACAATGAGCAGTTCTTC.